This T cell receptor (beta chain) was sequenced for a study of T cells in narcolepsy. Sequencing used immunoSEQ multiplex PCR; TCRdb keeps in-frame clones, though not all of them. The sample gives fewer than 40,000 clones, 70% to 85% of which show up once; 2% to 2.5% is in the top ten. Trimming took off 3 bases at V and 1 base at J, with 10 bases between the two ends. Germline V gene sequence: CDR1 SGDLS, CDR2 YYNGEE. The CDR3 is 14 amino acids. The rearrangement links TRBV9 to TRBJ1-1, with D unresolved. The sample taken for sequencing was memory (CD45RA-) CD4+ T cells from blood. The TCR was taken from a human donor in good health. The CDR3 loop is CASSGSFGNTEAFF. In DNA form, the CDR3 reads TGTGCCAGCAGCGGGAGCTTTGGGAACACTGAAGCTTTCTTT.